This is a list of T cell receptor beta chains from one sample in a study of blood T cell repertoires in COVID-19. Data came from immunoSEQ multiplex PCR; TCRdb stores just in-frame clones and leaves some out. The data contain under 400,000 clones, 85% to 90% of them singletons. The sample taken for sequencing was PBMCs or T cells enriched from blood (not recorded which). The receptors were sampled from a woman aged 25 to 39 who had been exposed to COVID-19. The conserved cysteine and the conserved F or W are not part of the CDR3 here. Fields, in order: V gene, clone size, J gene, CDR3 protein. Size tells how often a clone was seen (once, few, many) or the class of an expanded clone, and some rows leave it out.

V gene: TRBV28; clone size: NA; J gene: TRBJ2-7; CDR3 protein: ASSSTGFGYEQY
V gene: TRBV7-3; clone size: NA; J gene: TRBJ2-1; CDR3 protein: ASSPTAGGRNEQF
V gene: TRBV11-2; clone size: few; J gene: TRBJ1-2; CDR3 protein: ASSRGKSNYGYT
V gene: TRBV5-5; clone size: NA; J gene: TRBJ2-7; CDR3 protein: ASSFSSGYEQY
V gene: TRBV27; clone size: once; J gene: TRBJ2-7; CDR3 protein: ASSLWTGTSSYEQY
V gene: TRBV11-2; clone size: NA; J gene: TRBJ1-5; CDR3 protein: ASSQFASGVGVGNQPQH
V gene: TRBV4-1; clone size: NA; J gene: TRBJ1-2; CDR3 protein: ASSQGGSRGEYGYT
V gene: TRBV7-3; clone size: NA; J gene: TRBJ1-2; CDR3 protein: ASSLDRVDGYT
V gene: TRBV3-1/TRBV3-2; clone size: NA; J gene: TRBJ2-5; CDR3 protein: ASSQESSSAAQETQY
V gene: TRBV28; clone size: NA; J gene: TRBJ1-1; CDR3 protein: ASLAVNANTEAF